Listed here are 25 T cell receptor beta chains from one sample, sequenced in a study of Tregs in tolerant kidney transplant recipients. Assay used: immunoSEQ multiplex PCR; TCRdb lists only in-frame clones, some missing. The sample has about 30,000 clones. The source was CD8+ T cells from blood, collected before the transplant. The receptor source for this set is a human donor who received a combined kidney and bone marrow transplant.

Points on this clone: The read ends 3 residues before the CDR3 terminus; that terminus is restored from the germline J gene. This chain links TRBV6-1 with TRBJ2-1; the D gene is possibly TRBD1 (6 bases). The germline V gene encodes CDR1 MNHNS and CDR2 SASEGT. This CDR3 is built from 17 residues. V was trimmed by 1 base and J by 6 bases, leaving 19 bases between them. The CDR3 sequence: CASSEDGWTVRINEQFF. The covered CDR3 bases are TGTGCCAGCAGTGAAGATGGTTGGACAGTTCGGATCAATGAG.

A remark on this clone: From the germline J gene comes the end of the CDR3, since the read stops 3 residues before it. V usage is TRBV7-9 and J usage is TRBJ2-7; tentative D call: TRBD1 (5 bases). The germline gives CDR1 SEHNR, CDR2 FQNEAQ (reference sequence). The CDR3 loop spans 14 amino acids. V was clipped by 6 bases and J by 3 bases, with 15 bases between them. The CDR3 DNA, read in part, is TGTGCCAGCAGTTCCATCCCCCAGGGCTACGAG. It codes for CASSSIPQGYE. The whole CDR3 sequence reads CASSSIPQGYEQYF. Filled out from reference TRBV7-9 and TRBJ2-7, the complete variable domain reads DTGVSQNPRHKITKRGQNVTFRCDPISEHNRLYWYRQTLGQGPEFLTYFQNEAQLEKSRLLSDRFSAERPKGSFSTLEIQRTEQGDSAMYLCASSSIPQGYEQYFGPGTRLTVT.

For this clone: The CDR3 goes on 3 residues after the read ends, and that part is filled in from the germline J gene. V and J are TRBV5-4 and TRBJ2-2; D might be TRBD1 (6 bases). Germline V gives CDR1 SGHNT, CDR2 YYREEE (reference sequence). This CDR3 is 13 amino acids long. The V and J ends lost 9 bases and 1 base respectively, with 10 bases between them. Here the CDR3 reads CATSDRNTGELFF. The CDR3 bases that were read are TGTGCCACATCGGACAGGAACACCGGGGAG.

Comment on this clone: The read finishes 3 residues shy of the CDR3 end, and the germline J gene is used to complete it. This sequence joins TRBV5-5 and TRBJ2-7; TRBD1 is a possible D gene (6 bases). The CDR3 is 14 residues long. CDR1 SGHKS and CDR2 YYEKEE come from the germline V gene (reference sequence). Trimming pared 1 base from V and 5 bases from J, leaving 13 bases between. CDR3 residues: CASSLWQGKNEQYF. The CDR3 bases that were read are TGTGCCAGCAGCTTGTGGCAGGGGAAAAACGAG.

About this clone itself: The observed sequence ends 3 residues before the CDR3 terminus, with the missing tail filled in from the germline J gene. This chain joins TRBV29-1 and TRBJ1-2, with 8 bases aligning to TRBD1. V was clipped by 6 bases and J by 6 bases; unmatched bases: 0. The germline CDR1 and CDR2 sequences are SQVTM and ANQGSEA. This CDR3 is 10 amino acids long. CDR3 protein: CSVGQDGYTF. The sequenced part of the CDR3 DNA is TGCAGCGTGGGACAGGATGGC.

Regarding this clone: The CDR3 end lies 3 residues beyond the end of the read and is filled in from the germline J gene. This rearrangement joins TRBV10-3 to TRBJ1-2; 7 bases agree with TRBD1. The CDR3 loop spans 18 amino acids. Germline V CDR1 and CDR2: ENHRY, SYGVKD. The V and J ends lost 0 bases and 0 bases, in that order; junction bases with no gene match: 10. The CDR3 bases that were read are TGTGCCATCAGTGAGTCTAATTGGGACAGACTATCTAACTATGGC. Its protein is CAISESNWDRLSNYG. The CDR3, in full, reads CAISESNWDRLSNYGYTF.

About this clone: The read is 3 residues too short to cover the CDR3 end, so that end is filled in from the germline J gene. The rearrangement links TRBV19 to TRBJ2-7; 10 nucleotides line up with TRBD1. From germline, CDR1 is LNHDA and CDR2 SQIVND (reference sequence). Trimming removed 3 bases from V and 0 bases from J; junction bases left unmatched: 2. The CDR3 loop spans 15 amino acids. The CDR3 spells CASSMGTGDSYEQYF. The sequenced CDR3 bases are TGTGCCAGTAGTATGGGGACAGGGGACTCCTACGAG.

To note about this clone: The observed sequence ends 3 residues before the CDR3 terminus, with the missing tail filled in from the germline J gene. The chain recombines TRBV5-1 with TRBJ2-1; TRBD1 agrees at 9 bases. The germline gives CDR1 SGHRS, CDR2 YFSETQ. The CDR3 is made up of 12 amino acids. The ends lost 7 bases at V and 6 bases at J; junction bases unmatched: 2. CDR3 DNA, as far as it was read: TGCGCCAGCGGGACAGGGCTCAATGAG. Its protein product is CASGTGLNE. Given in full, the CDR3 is CASGTGLNEQFF. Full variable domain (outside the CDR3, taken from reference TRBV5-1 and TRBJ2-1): KAGVTQTPRYLIKTRGQQVTLSCSPISGHRSVSWYQQTPGQGLQFLFEYFSETQRNKGNFPGRFSGRQFSNSRSEMNVSTLELGDSALYLCASGTGLNEQFFGPGTRLTVL.

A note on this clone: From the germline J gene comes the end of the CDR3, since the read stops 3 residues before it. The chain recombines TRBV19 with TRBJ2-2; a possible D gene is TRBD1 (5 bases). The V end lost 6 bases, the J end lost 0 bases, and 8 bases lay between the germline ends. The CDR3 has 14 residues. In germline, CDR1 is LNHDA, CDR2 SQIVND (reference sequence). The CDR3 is CASRDNANTGELFF. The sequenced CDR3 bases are TGTGCCAGTAGGGACAACGCGAACACCGGGGAG.

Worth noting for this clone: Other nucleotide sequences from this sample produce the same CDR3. The CDR3 region is CASSIPGNYGYTF. CDR3 bases read: TGTGCCAGTAGTATCCCGGGGAACTATGGC. The chain uses TRBV19 and TRBJ1-2; no firm D call. Read coverage stops 3 residues before the CDR3 terminus; the germline J gene supplies the remainder. The length of the CDR3 is 13 residues. V was shortened by 3 bases and J by 2 bases, with 7 bases between the two germline ends. Per germline, CDR1 LNHDA and CDR2 SQIVND (reference sequence).

The covered CDR3 bases are TGCGCCAGCAGCTACGGGACTAGCCCCTTTTCGGGCTCCTACAATGAG. It is translated as CASSYGTSPFSGSYNE. The full CDR3 sequence reads CASSYGTSPFSGSYNEQFF. V gene TRBV5-1 combines with J gene TRBJ2-1, with TRBD2 matching over 9 bases. The read terminates 3 residues before the CDR3 end, so the remaining end is supplied by the germline J gene. V shed 3 bases and J 0 bases; nucleotides not matched to a gene: 13. Germline assignment: CDR1 SGHRS and CDR2 YFSETQ. The CDR3 runs to 19 residues.

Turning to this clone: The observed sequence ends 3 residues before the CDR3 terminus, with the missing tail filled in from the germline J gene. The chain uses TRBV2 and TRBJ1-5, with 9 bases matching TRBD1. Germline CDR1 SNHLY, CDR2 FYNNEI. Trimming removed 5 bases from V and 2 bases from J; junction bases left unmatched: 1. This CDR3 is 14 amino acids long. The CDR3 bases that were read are TGTGCCAGCAGTAGGACAGGGGGCAATCAGCCC. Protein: CASSRTGGNQP. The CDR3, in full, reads CASSRTGGNQPQHF. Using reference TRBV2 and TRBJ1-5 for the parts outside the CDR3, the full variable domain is EPEVTQTPSHQVTQMGQEVILRCVPISNHLYFYWYRQILGQKVEFLVSFYNNEISEKSEIFDDQFSVERPDGSNFTLKIRSTKLEDSAMYFCASSRTGGNQPQHFGDGTRLSIL.

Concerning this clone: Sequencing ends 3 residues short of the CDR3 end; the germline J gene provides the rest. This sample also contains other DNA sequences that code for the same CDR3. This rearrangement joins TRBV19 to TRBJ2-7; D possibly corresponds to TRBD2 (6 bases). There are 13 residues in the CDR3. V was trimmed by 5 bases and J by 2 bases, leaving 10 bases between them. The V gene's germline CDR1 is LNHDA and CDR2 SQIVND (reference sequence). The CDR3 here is CASSPGLTYEQYF. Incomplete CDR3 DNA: TGTGCCAGTAGTCCGGGACTGACCTACGAG.

The part of the CDR3 DNA that was read is TGTGCCAGCAGCTTAGCCCCCCTAGCTCAAGACATT. Its protein product is CASSLAPLAQDI. The CDR3, in full, reads CASSLAPLAQDIQYF. This chain joins TRBV7-9 and TRBJ2-4; D is perhaps TRBD2 (5 bases). The read is 3 residues too short to cover the CDR3 end, so that end is filled in from the germline J gene. The CDR3 extends over 15 amino acids. CDR1 is SEHNR, CDR2 FQNEAQ, per germline (reference sequence). Trimming left V 0 bases short and J 8 bases short, with 14 bases between.

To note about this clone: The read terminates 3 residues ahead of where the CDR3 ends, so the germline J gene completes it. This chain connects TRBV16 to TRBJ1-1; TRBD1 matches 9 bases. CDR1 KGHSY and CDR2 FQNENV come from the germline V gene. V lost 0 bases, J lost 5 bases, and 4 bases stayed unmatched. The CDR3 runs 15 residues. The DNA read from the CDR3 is TGTGCCAGCAGCCAATCAAGACAGGGGGTTACTGAA. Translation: CASSQSRQGVTE. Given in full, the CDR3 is CASSQSRQGVTEAFF.

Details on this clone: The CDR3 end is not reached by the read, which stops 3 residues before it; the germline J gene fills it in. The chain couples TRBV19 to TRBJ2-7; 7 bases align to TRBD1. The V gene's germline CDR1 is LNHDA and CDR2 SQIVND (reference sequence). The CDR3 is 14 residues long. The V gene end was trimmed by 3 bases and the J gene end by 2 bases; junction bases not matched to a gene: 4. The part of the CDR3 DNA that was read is TGTGCCAGTAGTATCAGGGACAGACCCTACGAG. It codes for CASSIRDRPYE. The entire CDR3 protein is CASSIRDRPYEQYF.

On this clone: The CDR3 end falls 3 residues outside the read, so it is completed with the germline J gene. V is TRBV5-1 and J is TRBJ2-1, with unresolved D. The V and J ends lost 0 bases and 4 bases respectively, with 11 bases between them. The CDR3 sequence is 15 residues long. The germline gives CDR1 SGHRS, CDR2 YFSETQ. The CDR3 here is CASSLAAGKYNEQFF. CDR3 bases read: TGCGCCAGCAGCTTGGCCGCAGGCAAGTACAATGAG.

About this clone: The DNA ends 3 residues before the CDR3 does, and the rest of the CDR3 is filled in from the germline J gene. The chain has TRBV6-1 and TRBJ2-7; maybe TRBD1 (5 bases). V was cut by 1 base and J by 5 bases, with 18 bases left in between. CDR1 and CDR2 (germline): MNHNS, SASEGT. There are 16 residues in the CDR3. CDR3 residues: CASSEVGASLSDEQYF. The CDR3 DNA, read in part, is TGTGCCAGCAGTGAAGTAGGGGCTTCCTTATCCGACGAG.

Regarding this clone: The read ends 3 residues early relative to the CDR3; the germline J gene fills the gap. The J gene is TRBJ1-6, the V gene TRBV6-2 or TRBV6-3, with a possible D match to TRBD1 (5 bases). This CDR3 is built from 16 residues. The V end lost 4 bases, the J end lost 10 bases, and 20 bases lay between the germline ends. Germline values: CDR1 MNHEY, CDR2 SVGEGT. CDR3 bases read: TGTGCCAGCAGTTCCCTACCTCAGGGATTTGGATCACCC. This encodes CASSSLPQGFGSP. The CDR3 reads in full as CASSSLPQGFGSPLHF.

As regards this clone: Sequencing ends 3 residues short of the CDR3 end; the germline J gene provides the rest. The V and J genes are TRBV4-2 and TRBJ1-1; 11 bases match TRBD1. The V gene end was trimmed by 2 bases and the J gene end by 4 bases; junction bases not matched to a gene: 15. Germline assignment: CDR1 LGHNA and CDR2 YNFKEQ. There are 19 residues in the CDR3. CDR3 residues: CASSQKKDRGRGIGTEAFF. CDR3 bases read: TGTGCCAGCAGCCAAAAAAAGGACAGGGGGCGCGGGATTGGCACTGAA.

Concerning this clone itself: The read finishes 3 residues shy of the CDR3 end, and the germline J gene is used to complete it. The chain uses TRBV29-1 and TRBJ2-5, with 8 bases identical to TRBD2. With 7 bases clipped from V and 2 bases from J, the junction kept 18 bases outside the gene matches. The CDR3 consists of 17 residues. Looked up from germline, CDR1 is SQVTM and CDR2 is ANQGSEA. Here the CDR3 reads CSARGGQRDWGQETQYF. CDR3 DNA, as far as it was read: TGCAGCGCCCGGGGGGGCCAGAGGGATTGGGGGCAAGAGACC.

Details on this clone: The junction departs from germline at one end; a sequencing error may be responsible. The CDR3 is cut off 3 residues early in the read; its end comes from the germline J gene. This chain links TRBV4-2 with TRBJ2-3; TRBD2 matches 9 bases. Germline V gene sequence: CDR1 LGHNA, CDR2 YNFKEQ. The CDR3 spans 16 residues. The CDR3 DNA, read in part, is TGCGCCAGCAGCCCTTTAGCGGGAGAAATCACAGATACG. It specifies CASSPLAGEITDT. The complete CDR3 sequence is CASSPLAGEITDTQYF.

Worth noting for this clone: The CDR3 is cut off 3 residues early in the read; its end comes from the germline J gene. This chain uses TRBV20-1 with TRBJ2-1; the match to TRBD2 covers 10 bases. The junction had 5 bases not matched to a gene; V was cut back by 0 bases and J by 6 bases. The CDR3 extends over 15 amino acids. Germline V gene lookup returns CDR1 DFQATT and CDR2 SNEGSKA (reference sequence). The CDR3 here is CSAREASGSANEQFF. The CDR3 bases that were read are TGCAGTGCTAGAGAAGCTAGCGGGAGTGCCAATGAG.

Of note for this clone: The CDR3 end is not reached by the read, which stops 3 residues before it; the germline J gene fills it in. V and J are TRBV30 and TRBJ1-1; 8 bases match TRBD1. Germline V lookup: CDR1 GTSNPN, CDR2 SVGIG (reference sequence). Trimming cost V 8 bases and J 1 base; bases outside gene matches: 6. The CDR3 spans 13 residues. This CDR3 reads CAGDGTGNTEAFF. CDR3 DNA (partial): TGTGCCGGGGATGGGACAGGGAACACTGAA.

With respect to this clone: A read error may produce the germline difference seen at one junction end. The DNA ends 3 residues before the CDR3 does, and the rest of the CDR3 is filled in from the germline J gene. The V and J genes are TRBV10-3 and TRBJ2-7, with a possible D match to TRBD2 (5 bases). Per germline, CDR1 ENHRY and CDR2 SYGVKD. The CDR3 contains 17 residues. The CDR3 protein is CAISEGGTASFSSEQYF. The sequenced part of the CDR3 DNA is TGTGCCATCAGTGAGGGAGGCACAGCCAGCTTCTCCTCCGAG.